This T cell receptor beta chain was obtained from a study of blood T cell repertoires in COVID-19. Study-wide background: The samples span acute and convalescent COVID-19 from the United States, Italy and Spain. T cells, B-cell-depleted T cells, or PBMCs provided the cDNA or gDNA that served as material.

Under the authors' procedure: Nucleated cell number was recorded as an estimate derived from reference gene primer amplification. Generated by immunoSEQ multiplex PCR, the TCRdb table keeps only in-frame clones and is missing some. V, J and clone size were drawn from that table, and D and trimming were deduced from the DNA. The sample yields under 200,000 clones, about 86% seen once. The CDR3 has 15 amino acids. CDR1 and CDR2 (germline): SGHRS, YFSETQ. V was pared by 2 bases and J by 1 base, with 12 bases between. This TCR came from a woman aged 70-85 years with acute or convalescent COVID-19. The sequencing sample was made of peripheral blood. The rearrangement joins TRBV5-1 to TRBJ1-1, with a possible D match to TRBD1 (6 bases). This CDR3 is CASSFRGQRNTEAFF. In DNA, the CDR3 is TGCGCCAGCAGCTTTCGAGGACAGCGGAACACTGAAGCTTTCTTT.